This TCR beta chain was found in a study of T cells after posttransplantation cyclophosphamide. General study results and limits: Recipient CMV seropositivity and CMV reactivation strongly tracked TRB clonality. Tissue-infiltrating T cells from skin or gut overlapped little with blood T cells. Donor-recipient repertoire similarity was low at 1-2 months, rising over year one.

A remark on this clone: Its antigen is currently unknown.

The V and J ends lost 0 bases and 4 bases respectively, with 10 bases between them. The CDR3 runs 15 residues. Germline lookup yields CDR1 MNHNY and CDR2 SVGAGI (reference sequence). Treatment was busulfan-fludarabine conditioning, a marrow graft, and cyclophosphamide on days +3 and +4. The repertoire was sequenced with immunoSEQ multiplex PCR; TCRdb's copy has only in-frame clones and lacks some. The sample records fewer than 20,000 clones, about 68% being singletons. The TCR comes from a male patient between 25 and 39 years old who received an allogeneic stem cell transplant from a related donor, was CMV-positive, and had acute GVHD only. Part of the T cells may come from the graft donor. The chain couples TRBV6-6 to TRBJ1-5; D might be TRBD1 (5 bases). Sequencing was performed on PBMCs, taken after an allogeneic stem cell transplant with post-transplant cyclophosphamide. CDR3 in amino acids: CASSYSTGVNQPQHF. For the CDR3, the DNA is TGTGCCAGCAGTTACTCCACGGGGGTAAATCAGCCCCAGCATTTT.